The 9 T cell receptor beta chains listed next were all sequenced from one sample in a study of ipilimumab plus nivolumab after autologous stem cell transplantation. Clones were sequenced by immunoSEQ multiplex PCR, and TCRdb holds only the in-frame ones, with some missing. In the table there are roughly 11,000 clones, roughly three quarters of which are singletons. The material sequenced was PBMCs, taken in a trial of ipilimumab plus nivolumab as post-transplant consolidation. The receptors originated from a male donor with diffuse large B-cell lymphoma.

V gene TRBV7-2 combines with J gene TRBJ2-2, with 8 positions matching TRBD2. Germline values: CDR1 SGHTA, CDR2 FQGNSA. Trimming removed 0 bases from V and 5 bases from J; junction bases left unmatched: 11. The CDR3 is 18 residues long. The CDR3 DNA reads TGTGCCAGCAGCTTAGCGGGAGTAGCGGGACGTCGGACCGGGGAGCTGTTTTTT. Translating it yields CASSLAGVAGRRTGELFF. The whole variable domain, remainder taken from reference TRBV7-2 and TRBJ2-2, is GAGVSQSPSNKVTEKGKDVELRCDPISGHTALYWYRQSLGQGLEFLIYFQGNSAPDKSGLPSDRFSAERTGGSVSTLTIQRTQQEDSAVYLCASSLAGVAGRRTGELFFGEGSRLTVL.

This clone was detected many times. This chain connects TRBV7-9 to TRBJ2-1; TRBD1 matches 10 bases. The CDR3 is made up of 15 amino acids. Germline V lookup: CDR1 SEHNR, CDR2 FQNEAQ (reference sequence). With 4 bases clipped from V and 9 bases from J, the junction kept 9 bases outside the gene matches. CDR3 nucleotides: TGTGCCAGCAGCTCCCGACAGGGGGCGCGGGTTGAGCAGTTCTTC. It encodes CASSSRQGARVEQFF.

In DNA form, the CDR3 reads TGTGCCAGCAGCTTAACATTTTACGAGCAGTACTTC. This codes for CASSLTFYEQYF. The chain combines TRBV5-6 with TRBJ2-7; no firm D call. The V and J ends lost 2 bases and 4 bases respectively, with 7 bases between them. There are 12 residues in the CDR3. Germline V CDR1 and CDR2: SGHDT, YYEEEE.

This clone turned up a few times. This sequence joins TRBV7-2 and TRBJ2-7; D uncertain. The CDR3 has 13 amino acids. Trimming cost V 7 bases and J 3 bases, with 13 bases left between them. Germline CDR1 and CDR2: SGHTA and FQGNSA. This CDR3 is CASTTNPGYEQYF. In DNA form, the CDR3 reads TGTGCCAGCACCACAAACCCAGGCTACGAGCAGTACTTC.

V usage is TRBV27 and J usage is TRBJ1-2; perhaps TRBD1 as D (5 bases). Germline V lookup: CDR1 MNHEY, CDR2 SMNVEV (reference sequence). This CDR3 is built from 13 residues. V lost 5 bases and J 2 bases, leaving 9 bases between the germline ends. CDR3 coding DNA: TGTGCCAGCAGTGCAGGGCTAAACTATGGCTACACCTTC. This gives the protein CASSAGLNYGYTF.

The chain combines TRBV11-3 with TRBJ1-3; 7 bases are shared with TRBD1. V dropped 6 bases and J dropped 4; count of bases not matched to a gene: 6. CDR3 size: 14 residues. Germline values: CDR1 SGHNT, CDR2 YENEEA. The CDR3 DNA reads as TGTGCCAGCAGACGACAGGGATCGGGAAACACCATATATTTT. It codes for CASRRQGSGNTIYF.

This clone appeared once. This chain links TRBV19 with TRBJ1-1, with a tentative D call TRBD1 (5 bases). V dropped 0 bases and J dropped 7 bases, with 9 bases sitting between them. CDR3 length: 13 residues. From germline, CDR1 is LNHDA and CDR2 SQIVND (reference sequence). CDR3 DNA sequence: TGTGCCAGTAGTATAGATAAGGGGCGTGAAGCTTTCTTT. Translation gives CASSIDKGREAFF.

The V gene is TRBV4-1, the J gene TRBJ2-5; perhaps TRBD2 as D (5 bases). The CDR3 is 15 residues long. V lost 0 bases and J 4 bases, leaving 12 bases between the germline ends. The germline V gene encodes CDR1 MGHRA and CDR2 YSYEKL. The CDR3 region is CASSQEISRGETQYF. For the CDR3, the DNA is TGCGCCAGCAGCCAAGAGATATCTCGGGGAGAGACCCAGTACTTC.

The CDR3 nucleotides are TGCGCCAGCACTCGTCTGGCGGGGGACACCGGGGAGCTGTTTTTT. It yields the protein CASTRLAGDTGELFF. The chain has TRBV5-1 and TRBJ2-2; 7 nucleotides align to TRBD2. The CDR3 has 15 amino acids. CDR1 is SGHRS, CDR2 YFSETQ, per germline. V was clipped by 6 bases and J by 3 bases; unmatched bases: 8.